This T cell receptor beta chain stems from a study of shared clonotypes between healthy human individuals. An even split of each subset's genomic DNA across several immunoSEQ plates was performed. Authors' data handling: Junction-only sequences without quality scores came from ImmunoSEQ, so filtering differed. Repertoires were generated with immunoSEQ multiplex PCR, while TCRdb's copy carries only in-frame clones and drops some. The V and J calls and the clone size are those of that table, but D and trimming were determined from the DNA. The sample lists more than 2 million clones, 85% to 95% occurring once. Study-level findings and limits: Naive CD4 clonotypes overlapped across a handful of donors at around 4.7%. Among non-shared clonotypes, generation probabilities were lower than among those shared by all four donors.

In regard to this clone: Its specificity is not known. The sample contains more than one DNA sequence encoding this CDR3.

V was clipped by 6 bases and J by 1 base; unmatched bases: 0. The germline V gene has CDR1 MNHNS and CDR2 SASEGT. The CDR3 contains 13 residues. The sequencing input was naive CD4+ T cells sorted from blood. Subset described: CD45RA+ positively selected. This chain links TRBV6-1 with TRBJ1-5; TRBD1 matches 7 bases. The receptor was isolated from a man in his late teens or twenties in good health. The CDR3 loop is CASRQGSNQPQHF. The CDR3 DNA reads TGTGCCAGCAGACAGGGGAGCAATCAGCCCCAGCATTTT.